Listed below are T cell receptor beta chains from one sample, sequenced in a study of CXCR3-negative and CXCR3-positive naive CD8 T cells. From its re-call of the 5' RACE reads, TCRdb lists each CDR3 protein once, without DNA. Here the sample table reports 46,000 or so distinct CDR3 sequences. The sequencing input was naive CXCR3- CD8+ T cells from blood. The source is a human donor in good health. Some clones in this sample may be carry-over from other donors' samples. CDR3s include the opening cysteine and the closing phenylalanine or tryptophan. Each record gives: J gene, V gene, CDR3 protein.

>TRBJ1-1|TRBV7-9
CASSLALSEAFF
>TRBJ1-5|TRBV27
CASSPLVDRNQPQHF
>TRBJ2-7|TRBV21-1
CASSKVSGRTIYEQYF
>TRBJ2-3|TRBV20-1
CSARLPLRRDTQYF
>TRBJ2-3|TRBV7-2
CASSPSGRTTSTDTQYF
>TRBJ2-3|TRBV28
CASNQGPTTDTQYF
>TRBJ1-5|TRBV6-5
CASSLTEDRQPQHF
>TRBJ1-2|TRBV20-1
CSARVENYGYTF
>TRBJ2-7|TRBV29-1
CSVEPVDGTYEQYF
>TRBJ1-2|TRBV23-1
CASSTGFYGYTF
>TRBJ2-2|TRBV28
CASSLLVPSRTGELFF
>TRBJ2-7|TRBV12-3/TRBV12-4
CASSETVWTTHF
>TRBJ2-3|TRBV29-1
CSVEDLLPRSASTDTQYF
>TRBJ1-1|TRBV4-1
CASSPRSGEAFF
>TRBJ2-5|TRBV7-2
CASQPTGLEETQYF
>TRBJ1-2|TRBV7-2
CASSLENRGFNYGYTF
>TRBJ2-1|TRBV29-1
CSVEDSRDEQFF
>TRBJ2-5|TRBV20-1
CSAPRGESETQYF
>TRBJ2-1|TRBV29-1
CSSMLSPGQSVDEQFF
>TRBJ2-1|TRBV4-1
CASSQVGMDEQFF
>TRBJ2-7|TRBV7-9
CASSSHTAGLLYEQYF
>TRBJ2-7|TRBV29-1
CSVVTSGVKSYEQYF
>TRBJ2-7|TRBV7-2
CASSFGGRGHEQYF
>TRBJ2-7|TRBV14
CASSGGFYEQYF
>TRBJ2-5|TRBV5-1
CASSKRQGRAIGETQYF
>TRBJ2-7|TRBV3-1
CASSHIAGGYYEQYF
>TRBJ2-5|TRBV28
CASSLGTGREQETQYF
>TRBJ1-2|TRBV29-1
CSAPRALHGYTF
>TRBJ2-1|TRBV29-1
CSVEEGNNEQFF
>TRBJ1-2|TRBV29-1
CSGGPLGSIGYTF
>TRBJ2-1|TRBV12-3/TRBV12-4
CASLEDLAVSSYNEQFF
>TRBJ2-1|TRBV19
CASSPTASYNEQFF
>TRBJ2-7|TRBV7-9
CASSPRDRLNEQYF
>TRBJ1-2|TRBV7-9
CASSTRTELYGYTF
>TRBJ2-1|TRBV2
CASSVAGEQFF
>TRBJ2-3|TRBV29-1
CSAMGGKNTDTQYF
>TRBJ1-2|TRBV4-2
CASSPPGTTNYGYTF
>TRBJ2-3|TRBV15
CATSREGTGSRLDTQYF
>TRBJ2-2|TRBV4-3
CASSPGTGLPGELFF
>TRBJ2-3|TRBV28
CASSFSRMTHPDTQYF
>TRBJ2-1|TRBV28
CASSPLVWRENNEQFF
>TRBJ2-5|TRBV12-3/TRBV12-4
CASRVGGEETQYF
>TRBJ2-2|TRBV15
CATSFTAGELFF
>TRBJ2-3|TRBV4-1
CASSQDGAYTQYF
>TRBJ2-7|TRBV7-2
CASSLKEGSGGVSSYEQYF
>TRBJ2-1|TRBV29-1
CSVFGAYNEQFF
>TRBJ2-5|TRBV20-1
CSARAGGGGETQYF
>TRBJ1-2|TRBV27
CASSIQGGLSGYTF
>TRBJ2-7|TRBV6-6
CASSYGRGFEQYF
>TRBJ2-1|TRBV5-4
CASSHVVAGGFYHEQFF
>TRBJ2-7|TRBV27
CASSPKTGSNEQYF
>TRBJ2-4|TRBV14
CASSQFLGWPLAKNIQYF